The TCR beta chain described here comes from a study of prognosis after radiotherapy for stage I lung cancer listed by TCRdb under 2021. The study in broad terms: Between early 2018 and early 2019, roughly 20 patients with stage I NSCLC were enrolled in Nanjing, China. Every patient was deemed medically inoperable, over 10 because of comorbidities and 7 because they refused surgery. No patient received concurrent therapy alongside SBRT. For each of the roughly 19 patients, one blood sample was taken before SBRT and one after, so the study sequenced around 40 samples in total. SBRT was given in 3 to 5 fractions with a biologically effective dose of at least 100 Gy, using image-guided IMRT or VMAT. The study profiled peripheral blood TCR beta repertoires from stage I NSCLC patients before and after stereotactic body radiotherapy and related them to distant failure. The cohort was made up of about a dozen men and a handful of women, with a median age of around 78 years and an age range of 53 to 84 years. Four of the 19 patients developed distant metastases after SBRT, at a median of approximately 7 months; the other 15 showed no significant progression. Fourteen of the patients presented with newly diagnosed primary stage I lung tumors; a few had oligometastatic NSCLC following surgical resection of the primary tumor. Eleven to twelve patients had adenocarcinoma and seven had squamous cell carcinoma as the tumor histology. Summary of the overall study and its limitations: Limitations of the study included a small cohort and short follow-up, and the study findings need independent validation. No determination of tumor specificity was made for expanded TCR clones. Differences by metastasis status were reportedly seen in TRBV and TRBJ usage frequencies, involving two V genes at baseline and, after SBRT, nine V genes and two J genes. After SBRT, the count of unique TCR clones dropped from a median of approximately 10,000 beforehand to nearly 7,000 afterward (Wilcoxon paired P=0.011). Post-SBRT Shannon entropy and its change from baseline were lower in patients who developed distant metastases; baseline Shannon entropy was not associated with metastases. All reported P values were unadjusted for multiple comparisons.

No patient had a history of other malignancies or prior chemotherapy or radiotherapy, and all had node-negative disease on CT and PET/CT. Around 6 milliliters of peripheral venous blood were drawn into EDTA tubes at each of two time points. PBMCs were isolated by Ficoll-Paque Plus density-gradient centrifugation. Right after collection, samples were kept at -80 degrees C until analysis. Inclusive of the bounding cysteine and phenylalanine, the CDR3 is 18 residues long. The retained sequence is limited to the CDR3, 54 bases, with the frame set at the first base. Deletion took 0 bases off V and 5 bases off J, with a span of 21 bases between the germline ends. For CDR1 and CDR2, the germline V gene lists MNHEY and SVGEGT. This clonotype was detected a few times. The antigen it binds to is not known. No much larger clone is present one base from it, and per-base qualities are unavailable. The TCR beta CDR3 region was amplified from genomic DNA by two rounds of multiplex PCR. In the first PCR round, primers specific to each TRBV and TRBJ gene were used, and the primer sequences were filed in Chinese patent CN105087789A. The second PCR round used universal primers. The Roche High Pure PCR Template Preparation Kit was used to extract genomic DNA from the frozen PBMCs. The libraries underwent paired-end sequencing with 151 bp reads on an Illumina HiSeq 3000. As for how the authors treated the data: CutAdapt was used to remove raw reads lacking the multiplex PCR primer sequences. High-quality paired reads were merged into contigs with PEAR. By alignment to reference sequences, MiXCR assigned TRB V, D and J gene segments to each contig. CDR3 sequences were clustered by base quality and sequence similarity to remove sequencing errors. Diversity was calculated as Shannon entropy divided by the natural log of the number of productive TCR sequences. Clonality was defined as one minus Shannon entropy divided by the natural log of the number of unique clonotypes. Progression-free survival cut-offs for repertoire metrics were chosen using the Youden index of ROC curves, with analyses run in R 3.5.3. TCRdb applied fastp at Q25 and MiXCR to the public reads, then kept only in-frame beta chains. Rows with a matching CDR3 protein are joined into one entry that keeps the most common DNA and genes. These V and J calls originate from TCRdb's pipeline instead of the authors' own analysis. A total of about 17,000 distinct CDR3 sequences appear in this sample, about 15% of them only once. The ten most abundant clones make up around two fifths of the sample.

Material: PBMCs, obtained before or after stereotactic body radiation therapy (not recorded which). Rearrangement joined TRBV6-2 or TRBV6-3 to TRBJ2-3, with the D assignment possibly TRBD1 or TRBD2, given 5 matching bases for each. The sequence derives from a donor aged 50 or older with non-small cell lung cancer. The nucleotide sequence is TGTGCCAGCAGTTACTCGAGCCTGGGTGGGGGTGGAGAAGATACGCAGTATTTT. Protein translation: CASSYSSLGGGGEDTQYF.